Sequencing of this T cell receptor beta chain was carried out in a study of patients and donors after allogeneic stem cell transplantation. The V and J ends lost 6 bases and 4 bases respectively, with 17 bases between them. The CDR3 covers 15 residues. This clonotype was seen a handful of times. TCRdb used MiXCR to reprocess the RT-PCR reads, holding one entry per CDR3 protein. The top ten clones hold roughly 6% of a sample with roughly 880,000 distinct CDR3 sequences, more than 15% of them seen once. What was sequenced was blood, either unsorted or a sorted T cell fraction (not recorded which). The receptor was isolated from a human donor who was either an allogeneic HSCT recipient or a stem cell or donor lymphocyte infusion donor (not recorded which). It is not recorded whose cells these are; they may come from a transplant donor. The J gene is TRBJ2-3, the V gene TRBV12-3 or TRBV12-4; D might be TRBD1 (6 bases). The CDR3 DNA reads TGTGCCAGCAGCCCCGGACAGAAGGTCCCAGATACGCAGTATTTT. This codes for CASSPGQKVPDTQYF.